One and the same sample provided the 31 T cell receptor beta chains below, sequenced in a study of T cells in localized non-small cell lung cancer. Profiled with immunoSEQ multiplex PCR; TCRdb holds only in-frame clones, not every one. The sample shows 37,000 or so clones, over 80% of them seen only once. Sequenced material: peripheral blood, taken before any cancer treatment. All receptors derive from a woman aged 35 to 70 with stage I lung adenocarcinoma.

CDR3 sequence: CASSRTETGVTEAFF. The CDR3 DNA is TGTGCCAGTAGTCGTACCGAGACAGGGGTTACTGAAGCTTTCTTT. The J gene is TRBJ1-1, the V gene TRBV19; 8 nucleotides match TRBD1. V was pared by 5 bases and J by 5 bases, with 10 bases of the junction left unmatched. This CDR3 region has 15 residues. CDR1 and CDR2 from the germline V gene are LNHDA and SQIVND (reference sequence). Together with reference TRBV19 and TRBJ1-1, the CDR3 gives the full variable domain: DGGITQSPKYLFRKEGQNVTLSCEQNLNHDAMYWYRQDPGQGLRLIYYSQIVNDFQKGDIAEGYSVSREKKESFPLTVTSAQKNPTAFYLCASSRTETGVTEAFFGQGTRLTVV.

CDR3 amino acids: CAWSGDSYEQYF. The CDR3 nucleotides read TGTGCCTGGAGTGGGGACAGTTACGAGCAGTACTTC. This chain uses TRBV30 with TRBJ2-7; TRBD1 aligns across 7 bases. The CDR3 covers 12 residues. V gave up 1 base and J gave up 4 bases; unmatched junction bases: 1. In germline, CDR1 is GTSNPN, CDR2 SVGIG (reference sequence). The full variable domain, with the rest looked up from reference TRBV30 and TRBJ2-7, is SQTIHQWPATLVQPVGSPLSLECTVEGTSNPNLYWYRQAAGRGLQLLFYSVGIGQISSEVPQNLSASRPQDRQFILSSKKLLLSDSGFYLCAWSGDSYEQYFGPGTRLTVT.

Only a few counts were recorded for this clone. The V call is TRBV6-5, the J call TRBJ2-5, with D hard to call. Germline V gene data show CDR1 as MNHEY and CDR2 as SVGAGI. The CDR3 length is 12 residues. V was trimmed by 6 bases and J by 9 bases, leaving 14 bases between them. For the CDR3, the DNA is TGTGCCAGCAGCTCGGGCGTCTCGGCCCAGTACTTC. Its protein product is CASSSGVSAQYF.

V gene TRBV4-2 combines with J gene TRBJ2-5; no clear D. Germline CDR1 LGHNA, CDR2 YNFKEQ. V was trimmed by 0 bases and J by 4 bases, leaving 9 bases between them. The CDR3 totals 14 residues. The CDR3 DNA sequence: TGTGCCAGCAGCCAAGAGGTTAGCCCAGAGACCCAGTACTTC. This translates into CASSQEVSPETQYF.

V and J are TRBV6-1 and TRBJ2-7; D is unclear. Germline CDR1 MNHNS, CDR2 SASEGT. CDR3 size: 10 residues. V was shortened by 3 bases and J by 4 bases, with 1 base between the two germline ends. In DNA form, the CDR3 reads TGTGCCAGCAGTGAGTACGAGCAGTACTTC. Residues: CASSEYEQYF.

With regard to this clone: At one end, the junction sequence differs from germline, possibly due to a read error. This sample also contains other DNA sequences that code for the same CDR3. CDR3 in DNA: TGCGCCAGCAGTGCCTACTTCAATCAGCCCCAGCACTTT. Amino acids: CASSAYFNQPQHF. The chain recombines TRBV10-1 with TRBJ1-5; D remains unclear. Germline CDR1 WNHNN, CDR2 SYGVQD (reference sequence). This CDR3 region has 13 residues.

The chain employs TRBV2 and TRBJ2-5, with D tentatively TRBD1 or TRBD2 (5 bases each). The CDR3 totals 15 residues. Germline-derived CDR1 and CDR2 are SNHLY and FYNNEI. V was cut by 0 bases and J by 1 base, with 9 bases left in between. The CDR3 nucleotides read TGTGCCAGCAGTGAAGCTGGGGGATTCCAAGAGACCCAGTACTTC. Translated, it gives CASSEAGGFQETQYF.

This clone is a singleton in its sample. The V call is TRBV9, the J call TRBJ2-7; 7 positions agree with TRBD2. This CDR3 comprises 16 residues. CDR1 is SGDLS and CDR2 is YYNGEE in the germline V gene. The V gene end was trimmed by 2 bases and the J gene end by 6 bases; junction bases not matched to a gene: 14. The CDR3 coding sequence is TGTGCCAGCAGCGTGGGAGGGCTAGAGTTATGGAGCGAGCAGTACTTC. Translated, it gives CASSVGGLELWSEQYF.

The chain recombines TRBV19 with TRBJ2-1, with D hard to call. The V gene lost 3 bases and the J gene lost 6 bases, with 18 bases spanning the gap. The CDR3 is made up of 16 amino acids. Germline V gene sequence: CDR1 LNHDA, CDR2 SQIVND (reference sequence). CDR3 sequence (DNA): TGTGCCAGTAGTATTTTACGTAGTTTGTCGCCCAATGAGCAGTTCTTC. Translated, it gives CASSILRSLSPNEQFF.

The V gene is TRBV5-1, the J gene TRBJ2-3; TRBD2 matches at 13 bases. After removal of 0 bases from V and 1 base from J, the junction contained 8 bases not matched to a gene. The CDR3 totals 19 residues. Germline values: CDR1 SGHRS, CDR2 YFSETQ. CDR3 sequence (DNA): TGCGCCAGCAGCTTGGCCGGGACTAGCGGGATGTCGGGCACAGATACGCAGTATTTT. Translation gives CASSLAGTSGMSGTDTQYF.

This sequence joins TRBV5-1 and TRBJ2-5, with 9 bases aligning to TRBD1. The assigned J gene may be wrong: the sequence end matches TRBJ2-7 better. Germline lookup yields CDR1 SGHRS and CDR2 YFSETQ. The CDR3 covers 14 residues. The CDR3 DNA reads as TGCGCCAGCAGCCCCGGGACAGGGTCTCGCGAGCAGTACTTC. This sequence encodes CASSPGTGSREQYF.

The CDR3 nucleotides are TGTGCCAGCAGCTTACCCGGGACAGGCTGGGAAAAACTGTTTTTT. This encodes CASSLPGTGWEKLFF. The rearrangement links TRBV7-9 to TRBJ1-4; 8 positions match TRBD1. V lost 2 bases to trimming and J lost 8 bases; unmatched junction nucleotides: 7. There are 15 residues in the CDR3. Per germline, CDR1 SEHNR and CDR2 FQNEAQ (reference sequence). Together with reference TRBV7-9 and TRBJ1-4, the CDR3 gives the full variable domain: DTGVSQNPRHKITKRGQNVTFRCDPISEHNRLYWYRQTLGQGPEFLTYFQNEAQLEKSRLLSDRFSAERPKGSFSTLEIQRTEQGDSAMYLCASSLPGTGWEKLFFGSGTQLSVL.

The chain has TRBV6-5 and TRBJ2-7, with unresolved D. Trimming pared 2 bases from V and 2 bases from J, leaving 10 bases between. This CDR3 spans 14 amino acids. Germline V gene sequence: CDR1 MNHEY, CDR2 SVGAGI. CDR3 protein: CASSYGPGTYEQYF. The CDR3 coding sequence is TGTGCCAGCAGTTACGGGCCTGGGACCTACGAGCAGTACTTC.

V and J are TRBV6-1 and TRBJ1-2; D might be TRBD1 (5 bases). The V end was cut by 4 bases, the J end by 3 bases, with 9 bases between. CDR1 is MNHNS, CDR2 SASEGT, per germline. The CDR3 has 13 amino acids. CDR3 sequence: CASSAGQYYGYTF. The CDR3 DNA reads TGTGCCAGCAGTGCAGGACAATACTATGGCTACACCTTC.

The chain links TRBV18 to TRBJ1-6; TRBD1 agrees at 11 bases. CDR1 and CDR2 (germline): KGHSH, LQKENI. V lost 5 bases to trimming and J lost 7 bases; unmatched junction nucleotides: 4. This CDR3 has 15 amino acids. CDR3 in DNA: TGTGCCAGCTCATCCGGACAGGGGGCGAATTCACCCCTCCACTTT. Translated: CASSSGQGANSPLHF.

CDR3 in DNA: TGTGCCAGCAGCTTAGGTGGGGGGACAGCTTACACCTTC. Translation gives CASSLGGGTAYTF. The chain joins TRBV7-2 to TRBJ1-2, with TRBD1 matching over 7 bases. CDR3 length equals 13 residues. V lost 1 base and J lost 11; bases outside the gene matches: 7. Germline values: CDR1 SGHTA, CDR2 FQGNSA. The full variable domain, completed using reference TRBV7-2 and TRBJ1-2, is GAGVSQSPSNKVTEKGKDVELRCDPISGHTALYWYRQSLGQGLEFLIYFQGNSAPDKSGLPSDRFSAERTGGSVSTLTIQRTQQEDSAVYLCASSLGGGTAYTFGSGTRLTVV.

V and J are TRBV6-1 and TRBJ1-5; 9 bases map to TRBD1. The ends lost 1 base at V and 7 bases at J; junction bases unmatched: 8. CDR1 and CDR2 (germline): MNHNS, SASEGT. The CDR3 is 16 residues long. Written as DNA, the CDR3 is TGTGCCAGCAGTGAAGGGGGACAGGGAAGTCGGCAGCCCCAGCATTTT. This sequence encodes CASSEGGQGSRQPQHF.

This chain links TRBV6-5 with TRBJ2-3; no reliable D call. The V end was cut by 8 bases, the J end by 9 bases, with 15 bases between. Germline V CDR1 and CDR2: MNHEY, SVGAGI. The CDR3 spans 12 residues. CDR3 in amino acids: CASRAGPQTQYF. The CDR3 DNA sequence: TGTGCCAGCCGTGCCGGGCCCCAGACGCAGTATTTT.

The V call is TRBV4-1, the J call TRBJ2-2; 13 bases are shared with TRBD2. V gave up 2 bases and J gave up 5 bases; unmatched junction bases: 5. The CDR3 length is 17 residues. CDR1 is MGHRA and CDR2 is YSYEKL in the germline V gene. CDR3 sequence: CASSQTSGRASTGELFF. The CDR3 DNA is TGCGCCAGCAGCCAAACTAGCGGGAGGGCGAGTACCGGGGAGCTGTTTTTT.

J is TRBJ2-1 and V is TRBV5-6; maybe TRBD2 (6 bases). The germline V gene encodes CDR1 SGHDT and CDR2 YYEEEE. CDR3 length equals 16 residues. V dropped 0 bases and J dropped 2 bases, with 12 bases sitting between them. In DNA, the CDR3 is TGTGCCAGCAGCTTGGATCGGGAGTTTGCCTACAATGAGCAGTTCTTC. The encoded protein is CASSLDREFAYNEQFF. The whole variable domain, remainder taken from reference TRBV5-6 and TRBJ2-1, is DAGVTQSPTHLIKTRGQQVTLRCSPKSGHDTVSWYQQALGQGPQFIFQYYEEEERQRGNFPDRFSGHQFPNYSSELNVNALLLGDSALYLCASSLDREFAYNEQFFGPGTRLTVL.

V gene TRBV7-9 combines with J gene TRBJ2-2; no clear D. Trimming cost V 5 bases and J 0 bases, with 7 bases left between them. This CDR3 is built from 14 residues. Per germline, CDR1 SEHNR and CDR2 FQNEAQ (reference sequence). The CDR3 nucleotides read TGTGCCAGCAGCCCAAAAACGAACACCGGGGAGCTGTTTTTT. This sequence encodes CASSPKTNTGELFF.

V usage is TRBV7-9 and J usage is TRBJ2-5; 9 nucleotides agree with TRBD1. V was pared by 0 bases and J by 5 bases, with 4 bases of the junction left unmatched. CDR3 size: 15 residues. Germline CDR1 and CDR2: SEHNR and FQNEAQ (reference sequence). The CDR3 is CASSLAGQGPETQYF. As DNA, the CDR3 is TGTGCCAGCAGCTTAGCGGGACAGGGCCCGGAGACCCAGTACTTC.

V usage is TRBV5-4 and J usage is TRBJ2-7; D is possibly TRBD1 (6 bases). This CDR3 spans 16 amino acids. Looked up from germline, CDR1 is SGHNT and CDR2 is YYREEE (reference sequence). V lost 4 bases and J 2 bases, leaving 19 bases between the germline ends. CDR3 residues: CASSPNLQGDTYEQYF. CDR3 nucleotide sequence: TGTGCCAGCAGCCCCAATCTACAGGGAGATACCTACGAGCAGTACTTC.

The J gene is TRBJ1-3, the V gene TRBV19; TRBD1 agrees at 8 bases. CDR1 and CDR2 (germline): LNHDA, SQIVND (reference sequence). CDR3 length: 14 amino acids. J lost 7 bases, V lost 10 bases, and 12 bases had no gene match. The DNA of the CDR3 is TGTGCCACCAGCGTGGCAGGGGGCGCGAACACCATATATTTT. Its protein product is CATSVAGGANTIYF.

V is TRBV30 and J is TRBJ1-5; TRBD1 matches 7 bases. V shed 1 base and J 0 bases; nucleotides not matched to a gene: 6. The CDR3 runs 16 residues. The V gene's germline CDR1 is GTSNPN and CDR2 SVGIG (reference sequence). CDR3 amino acids: CAWSGLGGNSNQPQHF. DNA for the CDR3: TGTGCCTGGAGTGGGTTAGGGGGCAATAGCAATCAGCCCCAGCATTTT.

The chain employs TRBV29-1 and TRBJ2-7; D is ambiguous. The CDR3 loop spans 16 amino acids. The V gene lost 3 bases and the J gene lost 0 bases, with 18 bases spanning the gap. The germline CDR1 and CDR2 sequences are SQVTM and ANQGSEA. CDR3 DNA: TGCAGCGTTGATGGAACGGATCCTTGGGGCTCCTACGAGCAGTACTTC. Encoded protein: CSVDGTDPWGSYEQYF.

Turning to this clone: The junction differs from germline at one of its ends, possibly a read error. The chain carries TRBV7-7 and TRBJ2-1, with 12 bases lining up with TRBD2. The germline gives CDR1 SSHAT, CDR2 FNYEAQ (reference sequence). CDR3 size: 15 residues. The DNA of the CDR3 is TGTGCTAGCAGCGCCGGGACTAGCGGGTTTAATGAGCAGTTCTTC. Its protein product is CASSAGTSGFNEQFF. Full variable domain (outside the CDR3, taken from reference TRBV7-7 and TRBJ2-1): GAGVSQSPRYKVTKRGQDVTLRCDPISSHATLYWYQQALGQGPEFLTYFNYEAQPDKSGLPSDRFSAERPEGSISTLTIQRTEQRDSAMYRCASSAGTSGFNEQFFGPGTRLTVL.

The V and J genes are TRBV18 and TRBJ2-1, with 10 bases matching TRBD2. After removal of 3 bases from V and 8 bases from J, the junction contained 7 bases not matched to a gene. Germline V gene data show CDR1 as KGHSH and CDR2 as LQKENI. The length of the CDR3 is 15 residues. CDR3 bases: TGTGCCAGCTCACCCTCAGCGGGAGGGGAAGATGAGCAGTTCTTC. Protein product: CASSPSAGGEDEQFF.

The chain's CDR3 is CASTTSGTPRKYF. CDR3 bases: TGTGCCAGCACCACCTCCGGGACTCCCAGAAAGTACTTC. The genes are TRBV6-5 and TRBJ2-7; a possible D gene is TRBD2 (6 bases). Trimming removed 7 bases at V and 11 bases at J, with 21 bases between. Germline CDR1 reads MNHEY; CDR2 reads SVGAGI. The CDR3 covers 13 residues.

The chain combines TRBV27 with TRBJ2-5; 8 bases are a match to TRBD1. The ends lost 5 bases at V and 4 bases at J; junction bases unmatched: 9. In germline, CDR1 is MNHEY, CDR2 SMNVEV (reference sequence). This CDR3 has 15 amino acids. This CDR3 reads CASSGDRGLGETQYF. The DNA for the CDR3 is TGTGCCAGCAGTGGCGACAGGGGATTAGGAGAGACCCAGTACTTC.

As DNA, the CDR3 is TGCAGCGTTAACAGGGCTAGCACAGATACGCAGTATTTT. Amino acid sequence: CSVNRASTDTQYF. The chain combines TRBV29-1 with TRBJ2-3; TRBD1 is a possible D gene (6 bases). V was trimmed by 5 bases and J by 0 bases, leaving 9 bases between them. CDR1 SQVTM and CDR2 ANQGSEA come from the germline V gene. The CDR3 contains 13 residues.